The source of this TCR beta chain is a study of tissue T cells after allogeneic stem cell transplantation. General study points: Motif-based clustering found tissue-specific repertoire signatures shared across patients, though few clones were shared. Tissue-detected TCR repertoire was only partly captured by blood and spleen T cells. Some tissue clones might be persisting host cells; their alloreactivity or antigen specificity was not determined.

Note on this clone: What it binds is not known. Gene names are mouse gene names. The read falls 1 residue short of the CDR3 end, and the missing part is taken from the germline J gene.

This CDR3 has 12 amino acids. V gave up 2 bases and J gave up 7 bases; unmatched junction bases: 1. Germline CDR1 is GFQATS and CDR2 is STVNSAI. The time point is: mouse harvest day 7 after allogeneic transplant. The graft held 10^6 splenic CD5+ T cells and 10^7 T-cell-depleted bone marrow cells. Mice had MHC-mismatched B6 into BALB/c GVHD, sampled day 7 or 14. Measured with immunoSEQ multiplex PCR; TCRdb has only the in-frame clones, and not every one. The table has under 8,000 clones, 45% to 50% seen once. The clonotype originates from a female BALB/c mouse given C57BL/6 T cells with graft-versus-host disease after an allogeneic hematopoietic cell transplant. V and J are TRBV20 and TRBJ1-4, with 7 bases matching TRBD1. Input material: lymph node tissue. The CDR3 protein is CGARTGVERLFF. CDR3 bases read: TGTGGTGCTAGGACAGGGGTCGAAAGATTATTT.